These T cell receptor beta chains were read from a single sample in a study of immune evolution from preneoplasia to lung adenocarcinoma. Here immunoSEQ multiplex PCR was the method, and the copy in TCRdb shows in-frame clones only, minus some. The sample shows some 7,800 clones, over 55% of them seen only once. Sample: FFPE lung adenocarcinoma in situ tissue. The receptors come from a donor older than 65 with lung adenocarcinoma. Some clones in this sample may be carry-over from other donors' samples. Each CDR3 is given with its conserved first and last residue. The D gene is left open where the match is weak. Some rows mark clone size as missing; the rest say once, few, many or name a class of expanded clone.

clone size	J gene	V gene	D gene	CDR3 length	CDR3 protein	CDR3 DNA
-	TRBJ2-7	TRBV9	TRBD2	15	CASSVGPSGSYEQYF	TGTGCCAGCAGCGTAGGGCCTAGCGGGAGCTACGAGCAGTACTTC
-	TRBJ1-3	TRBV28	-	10	CASRGNTIYF	TGTGCCAGCAGGGGAAACACCATATATTTT
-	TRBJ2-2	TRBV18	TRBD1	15	CASSPLTGANGELFF	TGTGCCAGCTCACCCTTGACAGGGGCCAACGGGGAGCTGTTTTTT
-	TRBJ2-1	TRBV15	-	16	CATSRDRGRPYNEQFF	TGTGCCACCAGCAGAGATCGGGGGAGACCCTACAATGAGCAGTTCTTC
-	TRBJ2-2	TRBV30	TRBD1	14	CARRQGATTGELFF	TGTGCCCGAAGACAGGGGGCGACCACCGGGGAGCTGTTTTTT
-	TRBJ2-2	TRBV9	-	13	CASSGHWGGELFF	TGTGCCAGCAGCGGTCACTGGGGCGGGGAGCTGTTTTTT
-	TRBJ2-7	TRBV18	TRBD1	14	CASSPRQGLSEQYF	TGTGCCAGCTCACCAAGACAGGGGCTCAGCGAGCAGTACTTT
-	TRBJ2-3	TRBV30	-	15	CAWSDWAGSTDTQYF	TGTGCCTGGAGCGATTGGGCGGGGAGCACAGATACGCAGTATTTT
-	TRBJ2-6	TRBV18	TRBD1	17	CASSPGTGGSGANVLTF	TGTGCCAGCTCCCCCGGGACAGGGGGGTCTGGGGCCAACGTCCTGACTTTC
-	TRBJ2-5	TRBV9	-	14	CASSPRLVWETQYF	TGTGCCAGCAGCCCTCGACTAGTGTGGGAGACCCAGTACTTC
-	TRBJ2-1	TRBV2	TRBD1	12	CASDRVGDEQFF	TGTGCCAGCGACAGGGTAGGCGATGAGCAGTTCTTC
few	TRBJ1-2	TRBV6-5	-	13	CASYQRGGGGYTF	TGTGCCAGTTATCAGAGGGGAGGCGGCGGCTACACCTTC
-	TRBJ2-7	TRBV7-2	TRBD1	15	CASSPTAGQGYEQYF	TGTGCCAGCAGCCCAACCGCCGGACAGGGCTACGAGCAGTACTTC
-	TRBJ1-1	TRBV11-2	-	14	CASIRDFGNTEAFF	TGTGCCTCGATCCGGGATTTCGGGAACACTGAAGCTTTCTTT
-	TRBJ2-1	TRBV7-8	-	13	CASSFELYNEQFF	TGTGCCAGCAGCTTTGAGCTCTACAATGAGCAGTTCTTC
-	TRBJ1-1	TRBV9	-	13	CASSAHRDTEAFF	TGTGCCAGCAGCGCCCACCGGGACACTGAAGCTTTCTTT
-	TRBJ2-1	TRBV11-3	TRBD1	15	CASSFGDRAYNEQFF	TGTGCCAGCAGCTTCGGGGACAGGGCCTACAATGAGCAGTTCTTC
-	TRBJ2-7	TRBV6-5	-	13	CASRKTVNYEQYF	TGTGCCAGCAGAAAGACAGTGAACTACGAGCAGTACTTC
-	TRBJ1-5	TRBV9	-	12	CASSVGNQPQHF	TGTGCCAGCAGCGTAGGGAATCAGCCCCAGCATTTT
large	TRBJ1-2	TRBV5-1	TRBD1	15	CASTGQGRGAGGYTF	TGCGCCAGCACCGGACAGGGGAGGGGAGCGGGAGGCTACACCTTC
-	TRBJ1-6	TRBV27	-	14	CASSYSDRNSPLHF	TGTGCCAGCAGTTACAGTGATCGGAATTCACCCCTCCACTTT
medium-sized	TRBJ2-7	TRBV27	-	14	CASSPYGGDYEQYF	TGTGCCAGCAGTCCCTATGGGGGCGATTACGAGCAGTACTTC
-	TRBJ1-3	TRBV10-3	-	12	CAISDLGNTIYF	TGTGCCATCAGCGACTTGGGAAACACCATATATTTT
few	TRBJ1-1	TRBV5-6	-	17	CASSLERVTQPRTEAFF	TGTGCCAGCAGCTTGGAACGAGTCACCCAGCCTCGGACTGAAGCTTTCTTT
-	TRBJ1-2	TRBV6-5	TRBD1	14	CASTPGTGIYGYTF	TGTGCCAGCACCCCCGGGACAGGGATTTATGGCTACACCTTC
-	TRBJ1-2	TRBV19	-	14	CASSRGRRGYGYTF	TGTGCCAGTAGCCGAGGACGGCGGGGCTATGGCTACACCTTC
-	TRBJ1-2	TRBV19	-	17	CASSFLDAGREGDGYTF	TGTGCCAGTAGTTTCCTGGACGCGGGCAGAGAGGGGGATGGCTACACCTTC
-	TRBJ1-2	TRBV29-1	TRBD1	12	CSVGSTGVGYTF	TGCAGCGTGGGGTCGACAGGGGTAGGCTACACCTTC
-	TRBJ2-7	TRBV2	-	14	CASSEATSSYEQYF	TGTGCCAGCAGTGAAGCCACTAGCTCCTACGAGCAGTACTTC
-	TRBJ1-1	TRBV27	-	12	CATRTANTEAFF	TGTGCCACCCGAACAGCTAACACTGAAGCTTTCTTT
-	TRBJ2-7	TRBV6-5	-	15	CASSDSVPPRSEQYF	TGTGCCAGCAGCGATTCGGTCCCCCCCCGAAGCGAGCAGTACTTC
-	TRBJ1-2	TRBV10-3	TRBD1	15	CAISEQGASNYGYTF	TGTGCCATCAGTGAACAGGGGGCTTCTAACTATGGCTACACCTTC
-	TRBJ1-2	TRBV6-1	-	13	CASSNIGAYGYTF	TGTGCCAGCAGCAACATCGGGGCCTATGGCTACACCTTC
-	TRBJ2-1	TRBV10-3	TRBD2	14	CAISARGVNNEQFF	TGTGCCATCAGTGCCCGGGGGGTAAACAATGAGCAGTTCTTC
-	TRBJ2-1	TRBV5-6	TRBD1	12	CASREGGLEQFF	TGTGCCAGCAGGGAAGGGGGCCTTGAGCAGTTCTTC
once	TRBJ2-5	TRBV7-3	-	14	CASSLGARGETQYF	TGTGCCAGCAGCTTAGGAGCTCGGGGGGAGACCCAGTACTTC
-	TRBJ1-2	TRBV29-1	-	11	CSVLSNYGYTF	TGCAGCGTTCTTTCTAACTATGGCTACACCTTC
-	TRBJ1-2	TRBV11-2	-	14	CASSSTAGAVGYTF	TGTGCCAGCAGCTCTACCGCGGGGGCAGTAGGCTACACCTTC
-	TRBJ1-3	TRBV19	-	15	CASRPGLSSGNTIYF	TGTGCCAGTAGACCGGGCCTGAGCTCTGGAAACACCATATATTTT
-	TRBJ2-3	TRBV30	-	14	CAWVIPGVTDTQYF	TGTGCCTGGGTTATTCCCGGGGTCACAGATACGCAGTATTTT
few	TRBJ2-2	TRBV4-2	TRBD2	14	CASSQGLAAGELFF	TGTGCCAGCAGCCAAGGACTAGCGGCCGGGGAGCTGTTTTTT
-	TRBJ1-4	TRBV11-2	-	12	CASSSYRDLMFF	TGTGCCAGCAGCTCTTACAGGGACTTAATGTTTTTT
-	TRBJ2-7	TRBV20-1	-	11	CSARTPYEQYF	TGCAGTGCTAGGACACCCTACGAGCAGTACTTC